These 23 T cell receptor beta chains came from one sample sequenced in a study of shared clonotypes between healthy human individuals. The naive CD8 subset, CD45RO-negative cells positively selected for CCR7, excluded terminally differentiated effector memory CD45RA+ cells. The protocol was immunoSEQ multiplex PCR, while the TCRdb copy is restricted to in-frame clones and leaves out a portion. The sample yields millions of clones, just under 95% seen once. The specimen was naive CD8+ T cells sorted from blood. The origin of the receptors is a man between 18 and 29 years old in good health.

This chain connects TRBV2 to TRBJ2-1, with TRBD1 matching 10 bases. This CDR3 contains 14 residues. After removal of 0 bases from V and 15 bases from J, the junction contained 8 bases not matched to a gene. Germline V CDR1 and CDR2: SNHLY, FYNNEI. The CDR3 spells CASSEAGARQGAFF. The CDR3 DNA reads TGTGCCAGCAGTGAAGCGGGAGCAAGACAGGGGGCGTTCTTC.

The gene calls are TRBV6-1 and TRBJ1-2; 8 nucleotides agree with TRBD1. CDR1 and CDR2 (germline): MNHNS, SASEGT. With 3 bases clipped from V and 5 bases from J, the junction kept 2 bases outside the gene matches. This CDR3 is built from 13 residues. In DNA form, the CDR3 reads TGTGCCAGCAGTGATGACAGGGGATATGGCTACACCTTC. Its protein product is CASSDDRGYGYTF.

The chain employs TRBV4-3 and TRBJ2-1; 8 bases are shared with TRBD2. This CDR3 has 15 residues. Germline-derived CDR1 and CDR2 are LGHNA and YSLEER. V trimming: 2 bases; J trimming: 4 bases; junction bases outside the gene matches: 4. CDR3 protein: CASSQRLAIYNEQFF. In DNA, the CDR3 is TGCGCCAGCAGCCAAAGACTAGCGATTTACAATGAGCAGTTCTTC.

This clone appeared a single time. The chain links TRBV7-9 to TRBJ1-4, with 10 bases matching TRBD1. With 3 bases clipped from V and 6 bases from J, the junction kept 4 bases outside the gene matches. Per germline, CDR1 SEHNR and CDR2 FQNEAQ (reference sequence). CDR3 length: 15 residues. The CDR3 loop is CASSFDRGRHEKLFF. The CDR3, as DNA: TGTGCCAGCAGCTTCGACAGGGGGCGTCATGAAAAACTGTTTTTT.

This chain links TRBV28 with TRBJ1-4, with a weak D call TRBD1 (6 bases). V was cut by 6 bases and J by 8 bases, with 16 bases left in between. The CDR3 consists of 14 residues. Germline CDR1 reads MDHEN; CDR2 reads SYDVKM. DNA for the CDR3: TGTGCCAGCAGCCTACAGGGTACGAGGGAAAAACTGTTTTTT. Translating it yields CASSLQGTREKLFF.

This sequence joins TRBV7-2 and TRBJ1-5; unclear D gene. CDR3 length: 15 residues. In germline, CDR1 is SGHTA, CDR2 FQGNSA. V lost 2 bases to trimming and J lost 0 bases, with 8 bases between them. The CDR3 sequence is CASSLTVYSNQPQHF. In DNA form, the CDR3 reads TGTGCCAGCAGCTTAACGGTTTATAGCAATCAGCCCCAGCATTTT.

The CDR3 protein is CASSLTTGRGDEQYF. The DNA of the CDR3 is TGCGCCAGCAGCCTCACGACGGGTCGCGGGGACGAGCAGTACTTC. The chain recombines TRBV4-1 with TRBJ2-7; D is perhaps TRBD2 (6 bases). The CDR3 extends over 15 amino acids. V shed 4 bases and J shed 5 bases, with 18 bases lying between them. The germline gives CDR1 MGHRA, CDR2 YSYEKL.

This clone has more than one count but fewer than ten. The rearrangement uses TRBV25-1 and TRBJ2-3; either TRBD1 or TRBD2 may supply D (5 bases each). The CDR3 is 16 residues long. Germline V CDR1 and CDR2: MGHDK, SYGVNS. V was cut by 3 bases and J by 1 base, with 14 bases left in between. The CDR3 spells CASSDGWGLGTDTQYF. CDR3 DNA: TGTGCCAGCAGTGACGGTTGGGGGTTGGGCACAGATACGCAGTATTTT.

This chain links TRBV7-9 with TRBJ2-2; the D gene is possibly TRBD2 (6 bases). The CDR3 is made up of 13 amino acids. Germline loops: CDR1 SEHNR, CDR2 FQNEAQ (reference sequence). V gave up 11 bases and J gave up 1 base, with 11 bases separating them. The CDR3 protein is CAVTGENTGELFF. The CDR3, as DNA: TGTGCCGTCACGGGGGAGAACACCGGGGAGCTGTTTTTT.

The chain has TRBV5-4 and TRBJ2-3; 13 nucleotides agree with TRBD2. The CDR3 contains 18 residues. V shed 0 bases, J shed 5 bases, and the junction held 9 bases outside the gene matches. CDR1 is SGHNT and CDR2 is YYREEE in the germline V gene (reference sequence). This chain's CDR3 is CASSLDTSGRAPQDTQYF. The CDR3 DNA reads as TGTGCCAGCAGCTTGGACACTAGCGGGAGGGCTCCCCAAGATACGCAGTATTTT.

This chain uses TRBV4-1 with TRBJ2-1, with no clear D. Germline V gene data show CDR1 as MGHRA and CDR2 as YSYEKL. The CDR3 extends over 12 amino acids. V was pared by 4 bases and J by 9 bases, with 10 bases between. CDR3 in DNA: TGCGCCAGCAGCCGAGAGGTCGGTGAGCAGTTCTTC. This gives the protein CASSREVGEQFF.

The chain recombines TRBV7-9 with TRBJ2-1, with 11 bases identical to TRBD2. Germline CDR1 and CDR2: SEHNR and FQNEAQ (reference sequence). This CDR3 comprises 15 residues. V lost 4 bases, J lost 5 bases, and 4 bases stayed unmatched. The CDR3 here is CASSSSGGTNNEQFF. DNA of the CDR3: TGTGCCAGCAGCTCTAGCGGGGGGACCAACAATGAGCAGTTCTTC.

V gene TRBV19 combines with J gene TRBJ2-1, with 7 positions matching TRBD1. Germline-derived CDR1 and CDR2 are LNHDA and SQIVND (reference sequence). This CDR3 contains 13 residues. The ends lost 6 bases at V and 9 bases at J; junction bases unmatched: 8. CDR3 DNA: TGTGCCAGTAGAGACACAGGGGCTGGTGAGCAGTTCTTC. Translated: CASRDTGAGEQFF. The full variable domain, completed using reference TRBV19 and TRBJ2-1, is DGGITQSPKYLFRKEGQNVTLSCEQNLNHDAMYWYRQDPGQGLRLIYYSQIVNDFQKGDIAEGYSVSREKKESFPLTVTSAQKNPTAFYLCASRDTGAGEQFFGPGTRLTVL.

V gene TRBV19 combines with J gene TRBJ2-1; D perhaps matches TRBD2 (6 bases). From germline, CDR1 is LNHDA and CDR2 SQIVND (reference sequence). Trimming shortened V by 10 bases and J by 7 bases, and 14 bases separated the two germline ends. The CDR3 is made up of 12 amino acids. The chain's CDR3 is CATYGGGNEQFF. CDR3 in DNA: TGTGCCACGTACGGGGGAGGAAATGAGCAGTTCTTC.

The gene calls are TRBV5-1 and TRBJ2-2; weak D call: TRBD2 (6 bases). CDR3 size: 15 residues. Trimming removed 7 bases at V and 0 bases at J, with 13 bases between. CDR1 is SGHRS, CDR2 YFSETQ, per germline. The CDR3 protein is CASSPGLANTGELFF. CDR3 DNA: TGCGCCAGCTCCCCGGGACTGGCGAACACCGGGGAGCTGTTTTTT.

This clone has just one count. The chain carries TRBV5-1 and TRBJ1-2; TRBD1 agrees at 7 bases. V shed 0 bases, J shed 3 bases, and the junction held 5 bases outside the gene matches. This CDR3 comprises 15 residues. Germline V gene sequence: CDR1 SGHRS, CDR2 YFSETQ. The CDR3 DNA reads TGCGCCAGCAGCTTGGAGGCAGGGGGACACTATGGCTACACCTTC. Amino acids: CASSLEAGGHYGYTF. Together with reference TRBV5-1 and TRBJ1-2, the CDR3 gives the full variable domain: KAGVTQTPRYLIKTRGQQVTLSCSPISGHRSVSWYQQTPGQGLQFLFEYFSETQRNKGNFPGRFSGRQFSNSRSEMNVSTLELGDSALYLCASSLEAGGHYGYTFGSGTRLTVV.

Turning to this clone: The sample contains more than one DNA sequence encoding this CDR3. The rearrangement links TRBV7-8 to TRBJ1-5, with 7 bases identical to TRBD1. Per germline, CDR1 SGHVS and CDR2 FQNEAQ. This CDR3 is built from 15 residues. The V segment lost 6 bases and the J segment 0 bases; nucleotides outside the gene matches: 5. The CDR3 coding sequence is TGTGCCAGCAGTTCCGGGACAGATAGCAATCAGCCCCAGCATTTT. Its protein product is CASSSGTDSNQPQHF.

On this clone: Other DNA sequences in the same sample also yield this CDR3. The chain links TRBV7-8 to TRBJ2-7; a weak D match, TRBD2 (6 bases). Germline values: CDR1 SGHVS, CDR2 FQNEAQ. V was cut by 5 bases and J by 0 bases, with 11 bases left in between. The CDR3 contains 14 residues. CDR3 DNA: TGTGCCAGCAGCCTGGAGGGGCTCTCCTACGAGCAGTACTTC. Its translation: CASSLEGLSYEQYF.

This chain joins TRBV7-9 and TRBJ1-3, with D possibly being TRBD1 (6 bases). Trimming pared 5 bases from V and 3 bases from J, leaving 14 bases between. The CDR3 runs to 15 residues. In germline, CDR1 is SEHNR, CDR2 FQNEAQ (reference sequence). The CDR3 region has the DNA TGTGCCAGCAGCGCGGAACAGGGTTTTGGAAACACCATATATTTT. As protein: CASSAEQGFGNTIYF.

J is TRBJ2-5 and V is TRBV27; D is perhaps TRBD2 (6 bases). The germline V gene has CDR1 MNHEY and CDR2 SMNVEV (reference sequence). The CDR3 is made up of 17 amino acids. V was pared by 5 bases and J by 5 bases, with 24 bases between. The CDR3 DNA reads TGTGCCAGCAGTCCCCAGGCGAGGGAGGACGGAATGGAGACCCAGTACTTC. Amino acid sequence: CASSPQAREDGMETQYF.

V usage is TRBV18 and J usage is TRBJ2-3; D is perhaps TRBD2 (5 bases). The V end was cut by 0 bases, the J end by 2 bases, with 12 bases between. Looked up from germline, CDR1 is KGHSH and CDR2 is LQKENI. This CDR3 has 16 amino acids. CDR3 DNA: TGTGCCAGCTCACCACCGGTAGCGAGACCCACAGATACGCAGTATTTT. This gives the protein CASSPPVARPTDTQYF.

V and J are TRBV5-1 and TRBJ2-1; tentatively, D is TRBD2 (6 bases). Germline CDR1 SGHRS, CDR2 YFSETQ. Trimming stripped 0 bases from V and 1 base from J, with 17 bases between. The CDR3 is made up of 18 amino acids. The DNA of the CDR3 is TGCGCCAGCAGCTTGGCCTCGGGAGCCCCGGGGTCCTACAATGAGCAGTTCTTC. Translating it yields CASSLASGAPGSYNEQFF.

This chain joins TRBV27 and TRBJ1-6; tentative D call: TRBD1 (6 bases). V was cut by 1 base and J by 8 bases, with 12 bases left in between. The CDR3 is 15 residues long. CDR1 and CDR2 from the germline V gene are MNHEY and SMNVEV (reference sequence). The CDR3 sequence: CASSLLGGRHSPLHF. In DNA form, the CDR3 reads TGTGCCAGCAGTTTATTGGGGGGGCGGCATTCACCCCTCCACTTT.